Here is one TCR beta chain with its context. These data originate in a study of technical replicates of blood from a few donors. The assay was immunoSEQ multiplex PCR, and TCRdb's table has in-frame clones only and misses some. The sample includes some 91,000 clones, approximately 95% seen only once; the top ten take 0.22%. This CDR3 has 11 amino acids. Germline V gene sequence: CDR1 SGHDN, CDR2 FVKESK. V gave up 5 bases and J gave up 7 bases, with 8 bases separating them. This TCR was recovered from a human donor in good health. Sequences were obtained from T cells isolated from PBMCs. The chain links TRBV14 to TRBJ1-1; D gene ambiguous. The CDR3 here is CASSKAVEAFF. The CDR3 DNA reads as TGTGCCAGCAGCAAGGCGGTTGAAGCTTTCTTT.